One sample yielded the 20 T cell receptor beta chains listed below, sequenced in a study of shared clonotypes between healthy human individuals. Profiled with immunoSEQ multiplex PCR; TCRdb holds only in-frame clones, not every one. The data hold roughly 1,500,000 clones, with approximately 98.5% observed a single time. Sequencing used naive CD4+ T cells sorted from blood. This sample's subset: CD45RA+ positively selected. These receptors were obtained from a man under 40 in good health.

This chain uses TRBV19 with TRBJ2-7, with 10 bases identical to TRBD2. Trimming at V came to 6 bases and at J to 1 base, leaving 6 bases not matched to a gene. The CDR3 loop spans 15 amino acids. Germline lookup yields CDR1 LNHDA and CDR2 SQIVND (reference sequence). CDR3 in DNA: TGTGCCAGTAGGGTCGGACTAGCGGAGTCCTACGAGCAGTACTTC. Translated, it gives CASRVGLAESYEQYF.

This clone was seen only once. The rearrangement joins TRBV29-1 to TRBJ2-5; D is uncertain. This CDR3 comprises 12 residues. V was clipped by 5 bases and J by 0 bases, with 7 bases between them. Germline-derived CDR1 and CDR2 are SQVTM and ANQGSEA. The CDR3 here is CSVRFNQETQYF. DNA of the CDR3: TGCAGCGTTCGATTTAACCAAGAGACCCAGTACTTC. The full variable domain, completed using reference TRBV29-1 and TRBJ2-5, is SAVISQKPSRDICQRGTSLTIQCQVDSQVTMMFWYRQQPGQSLTLIATANQGSEATYESGFVIDKFPISRPNLTFSTLTVSNMSPEDSSIYLCSVRFNQETQYFGPGTRLLVL.

V is TRBV19 and J is TRBJ2-5; D ambiguous. This CDR3 contains 13 residues. V lost 3 bases, J lost 1 base, and 6 bases lay in between. Per the germline V gene, CDR1 is LNHDA and CDR2 is SQIVND (reference sequence). The DNA for the CDR3 is TGTGCCAGTAGTATTTTCGCCCAAGAGACCCAGTACTTC. Translating gives CASSIFAQETQYF.

This chain connects TRBV28 to TRBJ1-5; TRBD1 might be the D (5 bases). V was shortened by 7 bases and J by 5 bases, with 18 bases between the two germline ends. The CDR3 loop spans 15 amino acids. Per the germline V gene, CDR1 is MDHEN and CDR2 is SYDVKM. The CDR3 sequence is CASNNGRRVDQPQHF. Here the CDR3 DNA reads TGTGCCAGCAATAATGGGCGCAGGGTTGATCAGCCCCAGCATTTT.

V and J are TRBV10-2 and TRBJ2-1; the D is unclear. CDR1 WSHSY and CDR2 SAAADI come from the germline V gene. The CDR3 has 16 residues. The V end was cut by 1 base, the J end by 2 bases, with 12 bases between. The chain's CDR3 is CASSEFRVAPYNEQFF. In nucleotides, the CDR3 is TGCGCCAGCAGTGAGTTTCGGGTAGCTCCCTACAATGAGCAGTTCTTC.

This chain links TRBV2 with TRBJ2-1, with D perhaps matching TRBD2 (6 bases). Trimming took off 6 bases at V and 14 bases at J, with 17 bases between the two ends. This CDR3 is built from 12 residues. Germline assignment: CDR1 SNHLY and CDR2 FYNNEI. This CDR3 reads CASRRGAWEEFF. The CDR3 DNA is TGTGCCAGCAGGCGCGGGGCTTGGGAAGAGTTCTTC.

The rearrangement links TRBV6-5 to TRBJ2-3; no firm D call. The V end was cut by 6 bases, the J end by 2 bases, with 12 bases between. CDR1 and CDR2 from the germline V gene are MNHEY and SVGAGI. The CDR3 length is 14 residues. The CDR3 sequence: CASSKIQTTDTQYF. CDR3 DNA: TGTGCCAGCAGCAAAATTCAAACCACAGATACGCAGTATTTT.

This chain uses TRBV10-3 with TRBJ2-7, with 12 bases fitting TRBD2. The CDR3 extends over 15 amino acids. The germline CDR1 and CDR2 sequences are ENHRY and SYGVKD. V gave up 7 bases and J gave up 1 base; unmatched junction bases: 5. CDR3 loop: CAITKTSGSSYEQYF. CDR3 in DNA: TGTGCCATCACGAAGACTAGCGGGAGTTCCTACGAGCAGTACTTC.

This chain links TRBV28 with TRBJ1-1; the D is unclear. From germline, CDR1 is MDHEN and CDR2 SYDVKM. Trimming removed 2 bases at V and 4 bases at J, with 11 bases between. The CDR3 is 14 residues long. This chain's CDR3 is CASSLGRWGTEAFF. The CDR3 bases are TGTGCCAGCAGTTTAGGGAGGTGGGGCACTGAAGCTTTCTTT.

The chain uses TRBV10-2 and TRBJ2-7, with TRBD1 as a possible D gene (6 bases). Trimming cost V 5 bases and J 5 bases, with 10 bases left between them. The CDR3 extends over 12 amino acids. Germline-derived CDR1 and CDR2 are WSHSY and SAAADI. In DNA form, the CDR3 reads TGCGCCAGCAGTCTAACAGGGCACGAGCAGTACTTC. Its translation is CASSLTGHEQYF.

The chain is built from TRBV5-1 and TRBJ2-1; TRBD2 matches 7 bases. V dropped 0 bases and J dropped 7; count of bases not matched to a gene: 10. Germline values: CDR1 SGHRS, CDR2 YFSETQ. CDR3 length: 16 residues. The CDR3 DNA is TGCGCCAGCAGCTTGGCCGGGGCGGGAGTAGGGAATGAGCAGTTCTTC. This codes for CASSLAGAGVGNEQFF.

The chain uses TRBV28 and TRBJ1-2; a possible D gene is TRBD1 (6 bases). The V gene lost 4 bases and the J gene lost 3 bases, with 18 bases spanning the gap. Germline CDR1 reads MDHEN; CDR2 reads SYDVKM. The CDR3 totals 16 residues. This CDR3 is CASSSPNFRGDYGYTF. CDR3 nucleotides: TGTGCCAGCAGTTCGCCTAACTTCAGGGGAGACTATGGCTACACCTTC.

CDR3 protein: CASSLEIKRDRGSYEQYF. The CDR3 bases are TGTGCCAGCAGCTTAGAAATTAAACGGGACAGGGGTTCCTACGAGCAGTACTTC. This chain links TRBV11-3 with TRBJ2-7, with 10 nucleotides matching TRBD1. With V trimmed by 0 bases and J by 1 base, 9 bases remained unmatched. There are 18 residues in the CDR3. The germline V gene has CDR1 SGHNT and CDR2 YENEEA.

V usage is TRBV2 and J usage is TRBJ1-1, with D possibly being TRBD1 (6 bases). CDR3 size: 13 residues. V was trimmed by 9 bases and J by 1 base, leaving 12 bases between them. CDR1 and CDR2 (germline): SNHLY, FYNNEI. The CDR3, as DNA: TGTGCCAGTAACAGGGAGACGAACACTGAAGCTTTCTTT. It encodes CASNRETNTEAFF.

The chain combines TRBV25-1 with TRBJ2-3; the match to TRBD2 covers 11 bases. The CDR3 covers 14 residues. The germline V gene encodes CDR1 MGHDK and CDR2 SYGVNS. Trimming removed 7 bases from V and 1 base from J; junction bases left unmatched: 1. This CDR3 is CASTGLAGTDTQYF. The DNA of the CDR3 is TGTGCCAGCACGGGACTAGCGGGCACAGATACGCAGTATTTT. The full variable domain, its missing parts supplied by reference TRBV25-1 and TRBJ2-3, is EADIYQTPRYLVIGTGKKITLECSQTMGHDKMYWYQQDPGMELHLIHYSYGVNSTEKGDLSSESTVSRIRTEHFPLTLESARPSHTSQYLCASTGLAGTDTQYFGPGTRLTVL.

The chain couples TRBV11-2 to TRBJ2-1; 9 nucleotides match TRBD1. Germline CDR1 reads SGHAT; CDR2 reads FQNNGV. J lost 5 bases, V lost 5 bases, and 7 bases had no gene match. The CDR3 has 15 amino acids. Here the CDR3 reads CASSPRQGGNNEQFF. CDR3 sequence (DNA): TGTGCCAGCAGCCCTCGACAGGGGGGTAACAATGAGCAGTTCTTC.

The chain uses TRBV18 and TRBJ2-3; TRBD2 matches at 8 bases. Trimming took 5 bases from V and 2 from J; bases not matched to a gene: 9. This CDR3 has 16 amino acids. The germline V gene has CDR1 KGHSH and CDR2 LQKENI. As DNA, the CDR3 is TGTGCCAGCTCAACAATAGCGGGGACCCTCACAGATACGCAGTATTTT. This translates into CASSTIAGTLTDTQYF.

The rearrangement uses TRBV6-5 and TRBJ2-1, with D perhaps matching TRBD1 or TRBD2 (5 bases each). The CDR3 sequence is 15 residues long. The V end lost 4 bases, the J end lost 2 bases, and 12 bases lay between the germline ends. Per germline, CDR1 MNHEY and CDR2 SVGAGI. CDR3 residues: CASSSRDVTYNEQFF. In DNA, the CDR3 is TGTGCCAGCAGTTCCCGGGACGTCACCTACAATGAGCAGTTCTTC.

In regard to this clone: Other DNA sequences in the sample encode the same CDR3. The chain employs TRBV19 and TRBJ2-3; a possible D gene is TRBD1 (5 bases). Trimming shortened V by 4 bases and J by 2 bases, and 10 bases separated the two germline ends. Germline CDR1 LNHDA, CDR2 SQIVND (reference sequence). CDR3 length: 14 residues. CDR3 DNA sequence: TGTGCCAGTAGTACCAAGGGGTTCACAGATACGCAGTATTTT. Translation: CASSTKGFTDTQYF.

The chain uses TRBV15 and TRBJ1-5, with TRBD1 matching 10 bases. Looked up from germline, CDR1 is LNHNV and CDR2 is YYDKDF (reference sequence). Trimming took 0 bases from V and 4 from J; bases not matched to a gene: 9. CDR3 size: 18 residues. The CDR3 coding sequence is TGTGCCACCAGCAGAGATAAGGTGGGGACAGGGGCTAATCAGCCCCAGCATTTT. Amino acid sequence: CATSRDKVGTGANQPQHF. Full variable domain (missing parts from reference TRBV15 and TRBJ1-5): DAMVIQNPRYQVTQFGKPVTLSCSQTLNHNVMYWYQQKSSQAPKLLFHYYDKDFNNEADTPDNFQSRRPNTSFCFLDIRSPGLGDTAMYLCATSRDKVGTGANQPQHFGDGTRLSIL.